Included here is one T cell receptor (beta chain) sequence, with context. Unique molecular identifiers were used to barcode this TCRbeta library. TCRdb fed the PCR reads into MiXCR, producing one record per CDR3 protein. This table holds about 500,000 distinct CDR3 sequences, approximately 32% found once. The data derive from a study of T-cell reconstitution after alpha-beta-depleted transplantation in children. CDR3 length: 14 amino acids. V lost 3 bases and J 5 bases, leaving 13 bases between the germline ends. Germline loops: CDR1 KGHSH, CDR2 LQKENI. The TCR comes from a human donor who donated a stem cell graft to a child with aplastic anemia. The specimen comprised PBMCs from the stem cell graft donor, sampled from the stem cell graft. The V and J genes are TRBV18 and TRBJ1-2; D gene unclear. The CDR3 sequence is CASSPLEGPYGYTF. In DNA, the CDR3 is TGTGCCAGCTCACCGTTGGAGGGTCCGTATGGCTACACCTTC. The variable domain in full, with the rest retrieved from reference TRBV18 and TRBJ1-2, is NAGVMQNPRHLVRRRGQEARLRCSPMKGHSHVYWYRQLPEEGLKFMVYLQKENIIDESGMPKERFSAEFPKEGPSILRIQQVVRGDSAAYFCASSPLEGPYGYTFGSGTRLTVV.